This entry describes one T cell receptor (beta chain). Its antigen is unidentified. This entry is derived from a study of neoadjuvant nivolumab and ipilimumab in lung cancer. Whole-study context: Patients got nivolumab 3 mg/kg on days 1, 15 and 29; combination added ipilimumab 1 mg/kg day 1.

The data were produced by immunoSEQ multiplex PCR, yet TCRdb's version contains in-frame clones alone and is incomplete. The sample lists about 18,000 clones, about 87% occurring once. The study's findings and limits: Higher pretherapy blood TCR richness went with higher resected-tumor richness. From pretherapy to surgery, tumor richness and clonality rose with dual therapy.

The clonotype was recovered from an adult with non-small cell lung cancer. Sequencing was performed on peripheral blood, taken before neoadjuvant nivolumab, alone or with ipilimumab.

As DNA, the CDR3 is TGTGCCAGCAACCCGGCGGGGGAGGGTGAGCAGTTCTTC. It yields the protein CASNPAGEGEQFF. The V and J genes are TRBV9 and TRBJ2-1; 7 bases match TRBD2. Germline V CDR1 and CDR2: SGDLS, YYNGEE. This CDR3 has 13 amino acids. The V gene end was trimmed by 6 bases and the J gene end by 9 bases; junction bases not matched to a gene: 9.